The 25 T cell receptor beta chains given below trace back to one sample, sequenced in a study of T-cell memory formation after mild COVID-19. TCRdb independently ran MiXCR on the 5' RACE reads; one entry per CDR3 protein. In the table there are 130,000 to 150,000 distinct CDR3 sequences, approximately 6% of which are singletons. The sample taken for sequencing was PBMCs or a T cell subset sorted from them (not recorded which). Receptor source: an adult woman who had mild COVID-19 (a few samples of this study predate the infection). Cell type and time point are not known.

This clonotype was seen ten or more times. V usage is TRBV20-1 and J usage is TRBJ2-1; TRBD1 aligns across 10 bases. The CDR3 covers 14 residues. Germline V CDR1 and CDR2: DFQATT, SNEGSKA (reference sequence). Trimming cost V 6 bases and J 8 bases; bases outside gene matches: 10. CDR3 sequence: CSATGTGVGDEQFF. CDR3 DNA: TGCAGTGCCACCGGGACAGGGGTTGGAGATGAGCAGTTCTTC.

This clonotype was seen more than once but under ten times. The chain has TRBV6-1 and TRBJ2-3; D not resolved. Germline lookup yields CDR1 MNHNS and CDR2 SASEGT. V lost 1 base to trimming and J lost 0 bases, with 5 bases between them. The CDR3 runs to 14 residues. The CDR3 nucleotides are TGTGCCAGCAGTGAAGGTTCTAGCACAGATACGCAGTATTTT. It codes for CASSEGSSTDTQYF.

This clonotype came up many times. The rearrangement joins TRBV27 to TRBJ2-7; a possible D gene is TRBD2 (6 bases). Germline V gives CDR1 MNHEY, CDR2 SMNVEV (reference sequence). CDR3 length: 13 amino acids. V lost 0 bases to trimming and J lost 4 bases, with 7 bases between them. CDR3 sequence reads: CASSLSAGYEQYF. The CDR3 coding sequence is TGTGCCAGCAGTTTATCTGCGGGATACGAGCAGTACTTC.

The sample holds a few counts of this clonotype. The CDR3 DNA reads TGTGCCAGCAGTTACTCGTCCTTAAGGGGGTCGGATGGCTACACCTTC. As protein: CASSYSSLRGSDGYTF. The V gene is TRBV6-5, the J gene TRBJ1-2, with D possibly matching TRBD1 (6 bases). The ends were cut back, 0 bases at V and 6 bases at J, with 17 bases in the middle. The CDR3 is 16 residues long. Germline CDR1 MNHEY, CDR2 SVGAGI.

This clonotype was counted at least ten times. The chain links TRBV12-3 or TRBV12-4 to TRBJ1-1; 8 bases map to TRBD1. The CDR3 is made up of 13 amino acids. V gave up 6 bases and J gave up 4 bases; unmatched junction bases: 4. As DNA, the CDR3 is TGTGCCAGCAGGAGTACAGGGGGCACTGAAGCTTTCTTT. Residues: CASRSTGGTEAFF.

This clonotype occurred many times. This sequence joins TRBV6-1 and TRBJ2-7, with D perhaps TRBD2 (6 bases). The CDR3 length is 16 residues. Trimming stripped 0 bases from V and 7 bases from J, with 19 bases between. CDR1 and CDR2 (germline): MNHNS, SASEGT. CDR3 protein: CASSEASWDLAGEQYF. The CDR3 DNA reads TGTGCCAGCAGTGAAGCGTCCTGGGACCTCGCGGGGGAGCAGTACTTC.

This clonotype was seen repeatedly, ten times or more. The J gene is TRBJ2-7, the V gene TRBV7-9; D is perhaps TRBD1 or TRBD2 (5 bases each). The CDR3 runs 16 residues. V gave up 3 bases and J gave up 1 base, with 16 bases separating them. CDR1 is SEHNR and CDR2 is FQNEAQ in the germline V gene (reference sequence). The CDR3 sequence is CASSLARGGWSYEQYF. Here the CDR3 DNA reads TGTGCCAGCAGCTTGGCGAGGGGTGGTTGGTCCTACGAGCAGTACTTC. Looking up the rest from reference TRBV7-9 and TRBJ2-7 gives the full variable domain: DTGVSQNPRHKITKRGQNVTFRCDPISEHNRLYWYRQTLGQGPEFLTYFQNEAQLEKSRLLSDRFSAERPKGSFSTLEIQRTEQGDSAMYLCASSLARGGWSYEQYFGPGTRLTVT.

The chain combines TRBV2 with TRBJ2-7, with D unclear. V dropped 2 bases and J dropped 3 bases, with 5 bases sitting between them. Germline loops: CDR1 SNHLY, CDR2 FYNNEI. This CDR3 is 12 amino acids long. In nucleotides, the CDR3 is TGTGCCAGCAGTGAACGTCTCTACGAGCAGTACTTC. Encoded protein: CASSERLYEQYF.

This clonotype occurred a few times. The chain combines TRBV5-1 with TRBJ2-7; perhaps TRBD2 as D (6 bases). The CDR3 is made up of 15 amino acids. CDR1 and CDR2 from the germline V gene are SGHRS and YFSETQ. V gave up 2 bases and J gave up 4 bases, with 16 bases separating them. This chain's CDR3 is CASSLEPGGGYEQYF. Here the CDR3 DNA reads TGCGCCAGCAGCTTAGAGCCCGGGGGAGGATACGAGCAGTACTTC.

This clonotype was observed at least ten times. The chain recombines TRBV7-6 with TRBJ2-1; 9 nucleotides agree with TRBD2. The junction had 13 bases not matched to a gene; V was cut back by 6 bases and J by 7 bases. The CDR3 contains 16 residues. Germline loops: CDR1 SGHVS, CDR2 FNYEAQ. The CDR3 here is CASSLGSAGGGNEQFF. For the CDR3, the DNA is TGTGCCAGCAGTTTGGGATCAGCGGGAGGCGGTAATGAGCAGTTCTTC.

This clonotype has just a few counts. The chain is built from TRBV4-1 and TRBJ1-1, with a possible D match to TRBD1 (5 bases). CDR1 MGHRA and CDR2 YSYEKL come from the germline V gene. V shed 4 bases and J shed 4 bases, with 7 bases lying between them. CDR3 length: 12 residues. The CDR3 sequence: CASSRGITEAFF. CDR3 nucleotide sequence: TGCGCCAGCAGCCGGGGCATCACTGAAGCTTTCTTT.

This clonotype has a handful of counts. V is TRBV12-3 or TRBV12-4 and J is TRBJ2-7, with 11 bases matching TRBD1. This CDR3 spans 14 amino acids. V lost 8 bases and J lost 4; bases outside the gene matches: 7. DNA for the CDR3: TGTGCCAGCTGCCGGACAGGGGGCGGGTACGAGCAGTACTTC. Translating it yields CASCRTGGGYEQYF.

This clonotype was detected ten times or more. V is TRBV6-5 and J is TRBJ2-7; TRBD1 or TRBD2 may be the D gene (5 bases each). CDR1 is MNHEY and CDR2 is SVGAGI in the germline V gene. The V and J ends lost 5 bases and 5 bases respectively, with 13 bases between them. The CDR3 consists of 13 residues. The CDR3: CASSDGTPDEQYF. The CDR3 bases are TGTGCCAGCAGTGACGGGACCCCCGACGAGCAGTACTTC.

This clonotype was found many times. The chain recombines TRBV20-1 with TRBJ2-1, with 7 positions matching TRBD1. The CDR3 length is 14 residues. The germline V gene encodes CDR1 DFQATT and CDR2 SNEGSKA (reference sequence). The V segment lost 5 bases and the J segment 3 bases; nucleotides outside the gene matches: 7. The CDR3 loop reads CSAWGQMLYNEQFF. The CDR3, as DNA: TGCAGTGCTTGGGGACAGATGCTCTACAATGAGCAGTTCTTC.

This clonotype showed up many times. The chain recombines TRBV12-3 or TRBV12-4 with TRBJ1-5; the D is unclear. V lost 6 bases to trimming and J lost 6 bases, with 6 bases between them. This CDR3 spans 11 amino acids. CDR3 nucleotides: TGTGCCAGCAGCTTGGGTCAGCCCCAGCATTTT. It codes for CASSLGQPQHF.

This clonotype was found a few times. The conserved closing phenylalanine or tryptophan is absent in this CDR3, likely reflecting a read error. It is unclear where the CDR3 begins or ends on the DNA, so no DNA is shown, and the CDR3 is as TCRdb lists it. The chain links TRBV2 to TRBJ1-2; the D call in the table, TRBD1, was not verified against the DNA. Germline V gene data show CDR1 as SNHLY and CDR2 as FYNNEI. The length of the CDR3 is 12 amino acids, counting both ends. The CDR3 loop is CASSEELGGRHL.

Many counts were recorded for this clonotype. The gene calls are TRBV12-3 or TRBV12-4 and TRBJ1-1; TRBD1 matches at 7 bases. This CDR3 spans 16 amino acids. V was clipped by 3 bases and J by 1 base; unmatched bases: 8. Here the CDR3 reads CASSLGQLIRNTEAFF. DNA of the CDR3: TGTGCCAGCAGTTTGGGACAGCTCATACGGAACACTGAAGCTTTCTTT.

V is TRBV5-1 and J is TRBJ2-2; no reliable D call. Germline loops: CDR1 SGHRS, CDR2 YFSETQ. This CDR3 is 16 amino acids long. The V and J ends lost 0 bases and 0 bases respectively, with 9 bases between them. The CDR3 sequence: CASSLGWSPNTGELFF. The DNA for the CDR3 is TGCGCCAGCAGCTTGGGTTGGAGTCCGAACACCGGGGAGCTGTTTTTT.

The chain links TRBV11-2 to TRBJ2-5; D not resolved. CDR1 and CDR2 (germline): SGHAT, FQNNGV. This CDR3 spans 16 amino acids. The V end was cut by 0 bases, the J end by 5 bases, with 16 bases between. The CDR3 spells CASSLDPVGGWETQYF. Here the CDR3 DNA reads TGTGCCAGCAGCTTAGATCCCGTCGGTGGGTGGGAGACCCAGTACTTC.

This clonotype has a count of ten or more. The chain employs TRBV20-1 and TRBJ2-5, with 7 bases that match TRBD2. The CDR3 extends over 14 amino acids. Germline lookup yields CDR1 DFQATT and CDR2 SNEGSKA (reference sequence). The J segment lost 1 base and the V segment lost 3 bases, leaving 5 bases of the junction unmatched. CDR3 DNA: TGCAGTGCTAGCCCACTAGCGCTCCAAGAGACCCAGTACTTC. This sequence encodes CSASPLALQETQYF.

This chain uses TRBV5-1 with TRBJ2-6, with 9 positions matching TRBD1. The V gene's germline CDR1 is SGHRS and CDR2 YFSETQ. The CDR3 sequence is 18 residues long. Germline trimming cut 4 bases from V and 2 bases from J; bases unmatched to any gene: 10. The CDR3 here is CASSPYTGGIAGANVLTF. The CDR3 DNA follows: TGCGCCAGCAGCCCCTATACAGGGGGCATAGCTGGGGCCAACGTCCTGACTTTC.

This clonotype appeared a few times. The rearrangement joins TRBV30 to TRBJ1-1; no clear D. V lost 6 bases and J lost 0, with 20 bases in between. This CDR3 comprises 16 residues. The germline gives CDR1 GTSNPN, CDR2 SVGIG (reference sequence). The CDR3 coding sequence is TGTGCCTGCTTGATTTGGGTGAGGGTTTTGAACACTGAAGCTTTCTTT. Protein: CACLIWVRVLNTEAFF. Full variable domain (remainder filled in from reference TRBV30 and TRBJ1-1): SQTIHQWPATLVQPVGSPLSLECTVEGTSNPNLYWYRQAAGRGLQLLFYSVGIGQISSEVPQNLSASRPQDRQFILSSKKLLLSDSGFYLCACLIWVRVLNTEAFFGQGTRLTVV.

The table lists this clonotype with many counts. The chain employs TRBV28 and TRBJ1-3, with D perhaps matching TRBD1 (5 bases). The CDR3 is 15 amino acids. CDR1 and CDR2 from the germline V gene are MDHEN and SYDVKM. Deletions cut 5 bases from V and 0 bases from J, with 11 bases between. Here the CDR3 reads CASSLDSLSGNTIYF. As DNA, the CDR3 is TGTGCCAGCAGTCTAGACAGTCTCTCTGGAAACACCATATATTTT.

This clonotype was found many times. The V gene is TRBV20-1, the J gene TRBJ2-5, with a tentative D call TRBD1 (5 bases). From germline, CDR1 is DFQATT and CDR2 SNEGSKA (reference sequence). The CDR3 extends over 13 amino acids. V lost 3 bases and J lost 5, with 13 bases in between. DNA for the CDR3: TGCAGTGCTAGGGCACCTCCAGGGGAGACCCAGTACTTC. Amino acids: CSARAPPGETQYF.

This clonotype was seen repeatedly, ten times or more. This chain uses TRBV5-1 with TRBJ1-2; D is perhaps TRBD1 (5 bases). This CDR3 comprises 14 residues. The V and J ends lost 4 bases and 4 bases respectively, with 14 bases between them. CDR1 and CDR2 from the germline V gene are SGHRS and YFSETQ. This chain's CDR3 is CASSDTQGIYGYTF. The CDR3 region has the DNA TGCGCCAGCAGCGACACTCAGGGTATCTATGGCTACACCTTC.